Presented here are 11 T cell receptor beta chains from one specimen sequenced in a study of metastatic and nonmetastatic thyroid tumors. With MiXCR, TCRdb called clones anew from the PCR reads. Among 65,000 or so clones listed, less than 5% were seen once. Each patient went into thyroid surgery without having received any treatment. The sequenced sample was blood. These receptors all come from a female donor with papillary thyroid cancer or a benign thyroid nodule (not recorded which). Some clones in this sample may be carry-over from other donors' samples.

This clone was seen a few times. The rearrangement uses TRBV6-1 and TRBJ2-7; TRBD1 matches at 10 bases. The CDR3 loop spans 15 amino acids. Germline CDR1 MNHNS, CDR2 SASEGT. Germline trimming cut 2 bases from V and 3 bases from J; bases unmatched to any gene: 4. CDR3 loop: CASSELGTGDYEQYF. CDR3 DNA: TGTGCCAGCAGTGAACTAGGGACAGGGGACTACGAGCAGTACTTC.

This clone was seen a few times. The chain has TRBV6-2 or TRBV6-3 and TRBJ2-7, with D possibly being TRBD2 (6 bases). Trimming stripped 6 bases from V and 10 bases from J, with 19 bases between. The CDR3 has 13 amino acids. Germline V gene sequence: CDR1 MNHEY, CDR2 SVGEGT. CDR3 sequence: CASSPTWARDQYF. The CDR3, as DNA: TGTGCCAGCAGCCCGACATGGGCGCGGGATCAGTACTTC.

This clone occurred many times. V and J are TRBV7-9 and TRBJ2-1; 8 bases fit TRBD2. The length of the CDR3 is 17 residues. Germline V lookup: CDR1 SEHNR, CDR2 FQNEAQ (reference sequence). Unmatched junction bases numbered 17, after V lost 4 bases and J lost 9 bases. CDR3 sequence reads: CASSSGGGLVSGGEQFF. For the CDR3, the DNA is TGTGCCAGCAGCTCGGGAGGGGGACTAGTAAGCGGGGGTGAGCAGTTCTTC.

Ten or more counts support this clone. This rearrangement joins TRBV11-2 to TRBJ2-5; D is unclear. Germline CDR1 SGHAT, CDR2 FQNNGV. This CDR3 contains 13 residues. V lost 4 bases and J lost 5, with 11 bases in between. Written as DNA, the CDR3 is TGTGCCAGCAGCTCCGCCCGGGCGGAGACCCAGTACTTC. Its translation: CASSSARAETQYF.

A note on this clone: With a much larger clone just one base away, this may be a read error. V and J are TRBV18 and TRBJ2-7, with TRBD1 identical over 7 bases. The CDR3 spans 14 residues. Germline CDR1 reads KGHSH; CDR2 reads LQKENI. Unmatched junction bases numbered 9, after V lost 5 bases and J lost 5 bases. The CDR3 is CASSVTRGSDEQYF. The CDR3 nucleotides are TGTGCCAGCTCAGTCACCAGGGGGTCCGACGAGCAGTACTTC.

The sample holds one count of this clone. This may be a read error: a much more frequent sequence differs by one nucleotide. This chain links TRBV18 with TRBJ1-2, with 7 bases that match TRBD1. Germline CDR1 KGHSH, CDR2 LQKENI. This CDR3 is built from 15 residues. After removal of 3 bases from V and 9 bases from J, the junction contained 13 bases not matched to a gene. In DNA form, the CDR3 reads TGTGCCAGCTCACCCTGGACAGGTCCCGGGGATCGCTACACCTTC. It is translated as CASSPWTGPGDRYTF.

This rearrangement joins TRBV12-3 or TRBV12-4 to TRBJ1-2; 7 nucleotides line up with TRBD1. V was clipped by 6 bases and J by 4 bases; unmatched bases: 8. CDR3 length: 14 amino acids. CDR3 sequence (DNA): TGTGCCAGCAGGAGATCGGCAGGGGGCTATGGCTACACCTTC. Translated, it gives CASRRSAGGYGYTF.

This clone was seen many times. This chain connects TRBV20-1 to TRBJ1-3; TRBD1 matches 7 bases. The CDR3 is 14 amino acids. The V gene end was trimmed by 5 bases and the J gene end by 0 bases; junction bases not matched to a gene: 4. The germline CDR1 and CDR2 sequences are DFQATT and SNEGSKA (reference sequence). The CDR3 sequence: CSAPDRLSGNTIYF. CDR3 nucleotide sequence: TGCAGTGCTCCGGACAGGCTCTCTGGAAACACCATATATTTT.

In this sample, this clone turned up many times. V is TRBV2 and J is TRBJ2-7, with 8 bases lining up with TRBD2. Germline lookup yields CDR1 SNHLY and CDR2 FYNNEI. The CDR3 sequence is 14 residues long. Trimming removed 2 bases from V and 9 bases from J; junction bases left unmatched: 9. CDR3 coding DNA: TGTGCCAGCAGTGAATACGCGGGAGGCCGAGGGCAGTACTTC. This encodes CASSEYAGGRGQYF.

The J gene is TRBJ2-3, the V gene TRBV24-1, with 8 nucleotides matching TRBD1. Germline V gene lookup returns CDR1 KGHDR and CDR2 SFDVKD. The junction had 8 bases not matched to a gene; V was cut back by 4 bases and J by 3 bases. The CDR3 extends over 16 amino acids. The CDR3, as DNA: TGTGCCACCAGTGACCCCGGGACAGGAGAGACAGATACGCAGTATTTT. Translation gives CATSDPGTGETDTQYF.

This clone has at least ten counts. This chain uses TRBV19 with TRBJ1-2; 7 bases agree with TRBD1. Germline V gene sequence: CDR1 LNHDA, CDR2 SQIVND (reference sequence). This CDR3 has 16 amino acids. V lost 6 bases, J lost 0 bases, and 10 bases stayed unmatched. The CDR3 is CASSNPGGTANYGYTF. In nucleotides, the CDR3 is TGTGCCAGTAGCAACCCGGGGGGGACAGCTAACTATGGCTACACCTTC.